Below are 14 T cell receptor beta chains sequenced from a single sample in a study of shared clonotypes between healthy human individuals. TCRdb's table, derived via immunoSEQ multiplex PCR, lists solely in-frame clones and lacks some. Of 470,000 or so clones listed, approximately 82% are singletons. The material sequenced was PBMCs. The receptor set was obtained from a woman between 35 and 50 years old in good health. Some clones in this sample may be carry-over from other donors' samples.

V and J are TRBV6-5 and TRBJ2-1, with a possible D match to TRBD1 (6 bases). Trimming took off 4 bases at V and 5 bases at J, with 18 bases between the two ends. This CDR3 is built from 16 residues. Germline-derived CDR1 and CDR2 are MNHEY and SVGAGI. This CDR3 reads CASSSVQGWGHNEQFF. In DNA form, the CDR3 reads TGTGCCAGCAGTTCCGTGCAGGGGTGGGGACACAATGAGCAGTTCTTC.

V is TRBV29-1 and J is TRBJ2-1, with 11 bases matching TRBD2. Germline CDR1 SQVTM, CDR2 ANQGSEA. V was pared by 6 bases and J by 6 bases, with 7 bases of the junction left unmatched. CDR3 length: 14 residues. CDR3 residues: CSVLTSGSSNEQFF. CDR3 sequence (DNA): TGCAGCGTACTCACTAGCGGGAGTAGCAATGAGCAGTTCTTC.

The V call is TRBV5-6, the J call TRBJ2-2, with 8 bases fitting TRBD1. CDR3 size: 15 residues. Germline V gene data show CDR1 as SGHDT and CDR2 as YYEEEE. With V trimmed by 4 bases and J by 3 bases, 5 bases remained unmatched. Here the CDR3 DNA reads TGTGCCAGCAGCCCCGGGACAGGATACACCGGGGAGCTGTTTTTT. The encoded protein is CASSPGTGYTGELFF. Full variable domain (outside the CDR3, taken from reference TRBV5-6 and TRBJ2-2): DAGVTQSPTHLIKTRGQQVTLRCSPKSGHDTVSWYQQALGQGPQFIFQYYEEEERQRGNFPDRFSGHQFPNYSSELNVNALLLGDSALYLCASSPGTGYTGELFFGEGSRLTVL.

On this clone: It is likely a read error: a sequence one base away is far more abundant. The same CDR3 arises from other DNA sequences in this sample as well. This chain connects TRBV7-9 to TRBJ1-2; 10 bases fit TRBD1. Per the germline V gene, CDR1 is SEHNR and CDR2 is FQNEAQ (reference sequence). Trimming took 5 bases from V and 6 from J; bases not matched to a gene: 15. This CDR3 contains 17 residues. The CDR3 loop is CASSDSGTGVNSDGYTF. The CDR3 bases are TGTGCCAGCAGCGATTCAGGGACAGGGGTCAATAGTGATGGCTACACCTTC.

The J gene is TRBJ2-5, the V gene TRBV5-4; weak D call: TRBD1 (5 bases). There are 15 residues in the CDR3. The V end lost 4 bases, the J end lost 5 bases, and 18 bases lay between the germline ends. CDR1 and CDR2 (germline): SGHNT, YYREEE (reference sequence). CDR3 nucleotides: TGTGCCAGCAGCCATCTACCCCAGGGTACCGAGACCCAGTACTTC. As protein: CASSHLPQGTETQYF.

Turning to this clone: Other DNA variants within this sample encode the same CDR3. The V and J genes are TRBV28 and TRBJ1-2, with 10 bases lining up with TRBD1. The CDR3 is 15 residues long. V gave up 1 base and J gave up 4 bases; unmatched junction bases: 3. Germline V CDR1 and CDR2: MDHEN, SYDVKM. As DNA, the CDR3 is TGTGCCAGCAGTTTATCGGGACAGGGGATCTATGGCTACACCTTC. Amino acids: CASSLSGQGIYGYTF.

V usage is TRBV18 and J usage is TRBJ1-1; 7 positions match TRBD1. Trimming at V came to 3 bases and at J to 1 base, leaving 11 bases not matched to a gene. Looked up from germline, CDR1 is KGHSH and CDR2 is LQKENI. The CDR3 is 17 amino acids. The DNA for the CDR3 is TGTGCCAGCTCACCGCGCAGGGGGTTTCATGAGAACACTGAAGCTTTCTTT. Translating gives CASSPRRGFHENTEAFF.

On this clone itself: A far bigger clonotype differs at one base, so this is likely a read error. CDR3 nucleotides: TGTGCCAGCAGCGAGGGACTAGCGGCTAGCACAGATACGCAGTATTTT. This sequence encodes CASSEGLAASTDTQYF. This chain links TRBV9 with TRBJ2-3, with 11 bases that match TRBD2. Germline V gives CDR1 SGDLS, CDR2 YYNGEE. Unmatched junction bases numbered 3, after V lost 3 bases and J lost 0 bases. The CDR3 contains 16 residues.

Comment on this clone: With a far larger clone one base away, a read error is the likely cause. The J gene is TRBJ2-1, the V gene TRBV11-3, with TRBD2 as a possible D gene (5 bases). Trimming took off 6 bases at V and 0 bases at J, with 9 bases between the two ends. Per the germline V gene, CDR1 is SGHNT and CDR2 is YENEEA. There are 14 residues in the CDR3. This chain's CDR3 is CASSEGSSYNEQFF. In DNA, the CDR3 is TGTGCCAGCAGTGAAGGGAGCTCCTACAATGAGCAGTTCTTC.

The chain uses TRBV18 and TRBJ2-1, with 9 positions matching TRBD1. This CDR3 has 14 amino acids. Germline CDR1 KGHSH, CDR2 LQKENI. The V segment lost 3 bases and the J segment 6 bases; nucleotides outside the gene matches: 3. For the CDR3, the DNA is TGTGCCAGCTCACCGGGACAGGGAATCAATGAGCAGTTCTTC. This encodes CASSPGQGINEQFF.

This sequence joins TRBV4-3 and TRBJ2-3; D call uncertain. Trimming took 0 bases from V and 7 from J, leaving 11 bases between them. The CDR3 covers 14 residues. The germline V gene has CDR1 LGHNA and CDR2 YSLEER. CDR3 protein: CASSQDGNGHTQYF. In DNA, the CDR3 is TGCGCCAGCAGCCAAGATGGGAATGGCCATACGCAGTATTTT.

CDR3 region: CSVEGGTQNTGELFF. The CDR3 bases are TGCAGCGTTGAAGGAGGGACCCAGAACACCGGGGAGCTGTTTTTT. This chain uses TRBV29-1 with TRBJ2-2; D is perhaps TRBD1 or TRBD2 (5 bases each). Germline V gene sequence: CDR1 SQVTM, CDR2 ANQGSEA. V was trimmed by 1 base and J by 1 base, leaving 10 bases between them. This CDR3 is built from 15 residues.

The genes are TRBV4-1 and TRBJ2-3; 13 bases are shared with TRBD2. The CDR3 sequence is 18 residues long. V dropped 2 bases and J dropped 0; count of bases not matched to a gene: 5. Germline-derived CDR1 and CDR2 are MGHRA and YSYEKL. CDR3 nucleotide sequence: TGCGCCAGCAGCCAAAGACTAGCGGGAGGTTCTAGCACAGATACGCAGTATTTT. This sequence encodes CASSQRLAGGSSTDTQYF.

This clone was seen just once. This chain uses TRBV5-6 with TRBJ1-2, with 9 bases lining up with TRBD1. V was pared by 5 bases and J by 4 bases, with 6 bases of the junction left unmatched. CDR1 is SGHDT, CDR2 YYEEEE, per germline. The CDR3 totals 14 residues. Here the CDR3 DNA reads TGTGCCAGCAGGAAGACAGGGGGTGGCTATGGCTACACCTTC. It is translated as CASRKTGGGYGYTF.